This T cell receptor beta chain stems from a study of blood T cells in healthy people across ages. For this clonotype: Its target is unknown.

General study points: Naive T cell percentage showed a strong correlation with the diversity of TCR beta.

This CDR3 spans 18 amino acids. Germline trimming cut 4 bases from V and 2 bases from J; bases unmatched to any gene: 9. Germline CDR1 and CDR2: MNHEY and SMNVEV (reference sequence). The use of a sample-barcoded 5' primer and a J-beta primer mix characterized a second PCR of roughly 6 to 12 cycles. TCRdb fed the 5' RACE reads into MiXCR, producing one record per CDR3 protein. The sample lists 1.2 million to 1.5 million distinct CDR3 sequences, around 42% seen once, with approximately 7.9% in the top ten. The source material was blood. The chain carries TRBV27 and TRBJ2-3, with 13 bases lining up with TRBD2. This receptor was taken from a woman between 18 and 29 years old in good health. CDR3 protein: CASSSPGGLAGNTDTQYF. CDR3 coding DNA: TGTGCCAGCAGTTCCCCCGGGGGACTAGCGGGGAACACAGATACGCAGTATTTT.